This T cell receptor beta chain was retrieved from a study of blood T cell repertoires in COVID-19. The CDR3 length is 17 residues. Germline values: CDR1 SGHNT, CDR2 YENEEA. V lost 4 bases, J lost 7 bases, and 15 bases stayed unmatched. Using immunoSEQ multiplex PCR, the repertoire was profiled, and TCRdb retains in-frame clones only, with some absent. The sample consists of 150,000 to 200,000 clones, 75% to 85% of them appearing once. This clone was counted between two and nine times. Assignments of participants to cohorts depended upon their own reported clinical history. V is TRBV11-3 and J is TRBJ2-2; 7 bases match TRBD2. The receptor was derived from a woman aged 55-69 years who had recovered from COVID-19. Input material: PBMCs or T cells enriched from blood (not recorded which). The CDR3 bases are TGTGCCAGCAGCTCCTCTAGGTCCCAGCGGGGCTTCGGGGAGCTGTTTTTT. It encodes CASSSSRSQRGFGELFF.